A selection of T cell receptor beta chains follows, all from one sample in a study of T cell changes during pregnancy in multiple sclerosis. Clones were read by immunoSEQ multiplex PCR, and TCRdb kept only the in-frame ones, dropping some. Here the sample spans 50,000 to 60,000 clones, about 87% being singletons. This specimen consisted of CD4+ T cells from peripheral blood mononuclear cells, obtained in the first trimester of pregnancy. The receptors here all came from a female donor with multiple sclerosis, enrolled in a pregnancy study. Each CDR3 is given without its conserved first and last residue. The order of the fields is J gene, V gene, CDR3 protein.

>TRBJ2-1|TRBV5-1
ASSLARDSGGANEQF
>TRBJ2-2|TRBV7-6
ASSSNKLGVGSTGELF
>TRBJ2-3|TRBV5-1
ASSTTSIDTQY
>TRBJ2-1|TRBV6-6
AIGQGREGREQF
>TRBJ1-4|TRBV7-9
ASSSAVPNEKLF
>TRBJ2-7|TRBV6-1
ASSAPPGSSYEQY
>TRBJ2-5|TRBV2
ASEFGQRQY
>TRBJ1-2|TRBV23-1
ASSPELEANYGYT
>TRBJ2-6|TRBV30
AWARGGGSGANVLT
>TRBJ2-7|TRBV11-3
ASSWLAGGMYEQY
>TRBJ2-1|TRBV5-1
ASSLVSSGHLSSYNEQF
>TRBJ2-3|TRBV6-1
ASSQGASTDTQY
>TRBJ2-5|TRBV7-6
ASSLGLAGQETQY
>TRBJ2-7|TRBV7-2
ASSLREAYEQY
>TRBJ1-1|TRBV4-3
ASSPKGQLNTEAF
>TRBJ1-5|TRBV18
ASSPSSGNQPQH
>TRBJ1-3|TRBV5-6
ASSRGQNTIY
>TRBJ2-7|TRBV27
ASSSVIASEQY
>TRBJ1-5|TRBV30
AWSGAGDQPQH
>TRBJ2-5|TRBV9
ASSVVGETQY
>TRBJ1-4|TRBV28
ASSFPKEKLF
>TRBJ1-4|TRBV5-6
ASSRQGAYEKLF
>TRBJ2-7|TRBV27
ASSFLHSDRGPNEQY
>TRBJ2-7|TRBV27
ASRNRVGYEQY
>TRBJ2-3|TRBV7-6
ASSDRLAGLGDTQY
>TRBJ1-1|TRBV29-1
SVGEETEAF
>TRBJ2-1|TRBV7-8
ASSLVVAGSYNEQF
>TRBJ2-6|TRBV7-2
ASSFMALSGANVLT
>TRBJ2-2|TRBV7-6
ASSGSGSTGELF
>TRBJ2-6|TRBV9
ASSVGAYPSGANVLT
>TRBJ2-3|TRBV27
ASSYGQGGTDTQY
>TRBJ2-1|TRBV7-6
ASSLEISNKYNEQF
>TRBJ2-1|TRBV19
ASSIGPENYNEQF
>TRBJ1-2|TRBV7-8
ASSIAGGRGYGYT
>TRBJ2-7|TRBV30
AWSVPISSYEQY
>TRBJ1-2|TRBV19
ASSTDRNYGYT
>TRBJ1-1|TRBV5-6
ASAKVMNTEAF
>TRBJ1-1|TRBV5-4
ASSPGQMNTEAF
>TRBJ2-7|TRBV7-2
ASSLRGLAGDGSGEQY
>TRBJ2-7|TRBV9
ASSVEGGARGQY